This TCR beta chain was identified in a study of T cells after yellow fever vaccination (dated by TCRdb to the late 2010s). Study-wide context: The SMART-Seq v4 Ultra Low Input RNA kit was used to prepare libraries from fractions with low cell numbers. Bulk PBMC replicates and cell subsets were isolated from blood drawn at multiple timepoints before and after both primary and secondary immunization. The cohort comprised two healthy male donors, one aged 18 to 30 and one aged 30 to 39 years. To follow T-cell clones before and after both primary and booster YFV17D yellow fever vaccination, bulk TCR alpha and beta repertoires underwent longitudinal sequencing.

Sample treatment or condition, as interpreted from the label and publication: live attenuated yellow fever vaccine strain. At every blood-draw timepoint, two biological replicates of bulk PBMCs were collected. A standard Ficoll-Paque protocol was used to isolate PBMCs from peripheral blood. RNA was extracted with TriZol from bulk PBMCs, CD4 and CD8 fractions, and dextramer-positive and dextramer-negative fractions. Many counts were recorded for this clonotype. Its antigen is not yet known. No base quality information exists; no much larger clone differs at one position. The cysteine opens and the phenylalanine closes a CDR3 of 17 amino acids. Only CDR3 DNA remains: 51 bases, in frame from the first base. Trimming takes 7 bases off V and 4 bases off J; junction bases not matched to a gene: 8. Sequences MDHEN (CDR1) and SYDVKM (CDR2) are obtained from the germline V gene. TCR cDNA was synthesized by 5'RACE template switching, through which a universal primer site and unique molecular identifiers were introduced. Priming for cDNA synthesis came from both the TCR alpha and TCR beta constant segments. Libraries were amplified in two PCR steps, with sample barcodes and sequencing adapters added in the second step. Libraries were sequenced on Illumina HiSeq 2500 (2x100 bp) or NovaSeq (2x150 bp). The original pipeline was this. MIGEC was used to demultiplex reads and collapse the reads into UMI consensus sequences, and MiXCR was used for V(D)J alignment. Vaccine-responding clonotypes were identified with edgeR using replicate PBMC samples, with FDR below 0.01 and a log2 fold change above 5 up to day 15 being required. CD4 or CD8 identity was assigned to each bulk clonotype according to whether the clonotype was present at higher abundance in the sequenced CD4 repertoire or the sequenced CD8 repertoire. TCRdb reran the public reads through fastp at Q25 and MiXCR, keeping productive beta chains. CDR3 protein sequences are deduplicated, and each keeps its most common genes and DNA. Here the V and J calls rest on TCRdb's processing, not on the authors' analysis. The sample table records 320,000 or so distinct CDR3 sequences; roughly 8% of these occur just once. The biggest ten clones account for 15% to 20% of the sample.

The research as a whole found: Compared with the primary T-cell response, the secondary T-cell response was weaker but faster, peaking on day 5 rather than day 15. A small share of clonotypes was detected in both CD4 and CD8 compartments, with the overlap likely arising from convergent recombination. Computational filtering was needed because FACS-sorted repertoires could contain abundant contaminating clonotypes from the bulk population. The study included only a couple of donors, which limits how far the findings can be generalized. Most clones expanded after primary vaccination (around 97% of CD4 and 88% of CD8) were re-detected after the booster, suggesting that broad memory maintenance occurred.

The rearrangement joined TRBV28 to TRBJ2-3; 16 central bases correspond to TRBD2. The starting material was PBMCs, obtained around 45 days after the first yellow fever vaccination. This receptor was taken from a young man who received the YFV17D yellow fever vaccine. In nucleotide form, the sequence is TGTGCCAGCATGGGGACTAGCGGGGGGGAGGGGGCAGATACGCAGTATTTT. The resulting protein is CASMGTSGGEGADTQYF.